What follows are 22 T cell receptor beta chains derived from one specimen sequenced in a study of T-cell reconstitution after alpha-beta-depleted transplantation in children. Unique molecular identifiers were used in preparing the TCRbeta library. MiXCR, run by TCRdb on the PCR reads, gives a single entry per CDR3 protein. This sample has about 460,000 distinct CDR3 sequences; roughly 11% occur once, and the top ten carry around 15%. Sequencing was performed on PBMCs, mostly from graft donor cells, taken 180 days after TCRalphabeta/CD19-depleted stem cell transplant. The receptors here all came from a female patient between 2 and 15 years old who had a stem cell transplant for aplastic anemia, so the T cells may come from the graft donor.

A few counts support this clonotype. V and J are TRBV12-3 or TRBV12-4 and TRBJ2-7; 7 positions agree with TRBD2. This CDR3 region has 14 residues. After removal of 4 bases from V and 2 bases from J, the junction contained 5 bases not matched to a gene. The CDR3 DNA reads as TGTGCCAGCAGTTGGGGGGGAGTAACCTACGAGCAGTACTTC. Translating it yields CASSWGGVTYEQYF.

V usage is TRBV11-2 and J usage is TRBJ2-7; the match to TRBD2 covers 9 bases. V lost 2 bases, J lost 7 bases, and 6 bases stayed unmatched. This CDR3 spans 14 amino acids. Germline-derived CDR1 and CDR2 are SGHAT and FQNNGV. In DNA, the CDR3 is TGTGCCAGCAGCTTACGCCTAGCGGGAAGTGAGCAGTACGTC. It translates to CASSLRLAGSEQYV.

This clonotype was recorded only once. The CDR3, as DNA: TGCAGTGCTACCGGGACAGTTGAAGATACGCAGTATTTT. Amino acid sequence: CSATGTVEDTQYF. V gene TRBV20-1 combines with J gene TRBJ2-3; 7 bases agree with TRBD1. The CDR3 loop spans 13 amino acids. Looked up from germline, CDR1 is DFQATT and CDR2 is SNEGSKA (reference sequence). V was clipped by 4 bases and J by 5 bases; unmatched bases: 6.

The chain combines TRBV13 with TRBJ2-6, with D unclear. Trimming stripped 5 bases from V and 1 base from J, with 15 bases between. CDR1 is PRHDT, CDR2 FYEKMQ, per germline (reference sequence). The CDR3 loop spans 17 amino acids. CDR3 sequence: CASSGRVGRSGANVLTF. The CDR3 DNA is TGTGCCAGCAGCGGTCGGGTAGGACGATCTGGGGCCAACGTCCTGACTTTC.

This clonotype occurred a few times. The gene calls are TRBV12-3 or TRBV12-4 and TRBJ1-3; no reliable D call. The ends were cut back, 7 bases at V and 4 bases at J, with 20 bases in the middle. This CDR3 spans 16 amino acids. In DNA, the CDR3 is TGTGCCAGCAATATCGGTACGGGGTTTTTCGGAAACACCATATATTTT. This encodes CASNIGTGFFGNTIYF.

Only a few counts were recorded for this clonotype. The rearrangement links TRBV6-5 to TRBJ1-6; D gene unclear. Germline V lookup: CDR1 MNHEY, CDR2 SVGAGI. The CDR3 has 13 amino acids. Trimming removed 5 bases at V and 8 bases at J, with 10 bases between. The CDR3 bases are TGTGCCAGCAGTCACGGTGGGCATTCACCCCTCCACTTT. Translated, it gives CASSHGGHSPLHF.

In its sample, this clonotype was seen a few times. V and J are TRBV28 and TRBJ1-5; D might be TRBD1 (5 bases). This CDR3 has 15 residues. Trimming pared 5 bases from V and 2 bases from J, leaving 13 bases between. The V gene's germline CDR1 is MDHEN and CDR2 SYDVKM. CDR3 protein: CASSAAGTGNQPQHF. The CDR3 DNA sequence: TGTGCCAGCAGTGCTGCGGGGACGGGCAATCAGCCCCAGCATTTT.

The rearrangement uses TRBV12-3 or TRBV12-4 and TRBJ1-1, with unresolved D. Deletions cut 7 bases from V and 12 bases from J, with 15 bases between. CDR3 length equals 11 residues. The CDR3 DNA is TGTGCCAGCACCACGACGGTGCGTCCTTTCTTT. This codes for CASTTTVRPFF.

The table lists this clonotype with a few counts. The chain couples TRBV27 to TRBJ2-5; the D gene is possibly TRBD2 (5 bases). This CDR3 region has 14 residues. The germline V gene has CDR1 MNHEY and CDR2 SMNVEV (reference sequence). The germline V and J ends were trimmed by 0 bases and 4 bases, with 9 bases remaining between them. CDR3 coding DNA: TGTGCCAGCAGTTTATCGTTGGCGGGAGAGACCCAGTACTTC. Its protein product is CASSLSLAGETQYF.

This clonotype was seen a few times. The gene calls are TRBV14 and TRBJ2-1; 13 bases are a match to TRBD2. The germline V gene has CDR1 SGHDN and CDR2 FVKESK. The ends lost 5 bases at V and 5 bases at J; junction bases unmatched: 9. The CDR3 totals 17 residues. CDR3 protein: CASSTRTSGGIDNEQFF. CDR3 bases: TGTGCCAGCAGCACCCGGACTAGCGGGGGCATAGACAATGAGCAGTTCTTC.

As to this clonotype: The junction does not match germline at one end; this may be a read error. The rearrangement joins TRBV3-1 to TRBJ1-1; 7 nucleotides line up with TRBD1. The germline V gene encodes CDR1 LGHDT and CDR2 YNNKEL (reference sequence). This CDR3 spans 17 amino acids. The CDR3 sequence is CATSRRAGGPLNTEAFF. The CDR3 DNA reads TGTGCCACCAGCCGGCGAGCAGGGGGACCTTTGAACACTGAAGCTTTCTTT. Full variable domain (remainder filled in from reference TRBV3-1 and TRBJ1-1): DTAVSQTPKYLVTQMGNDKSIKCEQNLGHDTMYWYKQDSKKFLKIMFSYNNKELIINETVPNRFSPKSPDKAHLNLHINSLELGDSAVYFCATSRRAGGPLNTEAFFGQGTRLTVV.

This clonotype was recorded many times. This chain connects TRBV5-6 to TRBJ1-5; D is unresolved. The CDR3 extends over 14 amino acids. The germline CDR1 and CDR2 sequences are SGHDT and YYEEEE. V shed 0 bases and J shed 6 bases, with 10 bases lying between them. DNA of the CDR3: TGTGCCAGCAGCTTGGCGGGGAGAGGTCAGCCCCAGCATTTT. Translating gives CASSLAGRGQPQHF.

This clonotype showed up just a few times. The rearrangement joins TRBV2 to TRBJ2-3, with TRBD2 matching over 8 bases. Germline V CDR1 and CDR2: SNHLY, FYNNEI. CDR3 length: 13 residues. The junction had 2 bases not matched to a gene; V was cut back by 7 bases and J by 2 bases. CDR3: CASKREYTDTQYF. In DNA form, the CDR3 reads TGTGCCAGCAAGCGGGAGTACACAGATACGCAGTATTTT.

The chain joins TRBV19 to TRBJ2-7, with D hard to call. V lost 5 bases and J lost 3, with 17 bases in between. From germline, CDR1 is LNHDA and CDR2 SQIVND (reference sequence). The CDR3 runs to 15 residues. The CDR3 protein is CASSLKQLDRYEQYF. The CDR3 region has the DNA TGTGCCAGTAGTTTGAAGCAATTGGACCGCTACGAGCAGTACTTC.

This clonotype was observed a few times. The chain links TRBV12-3 or TRBV12-4 to TRBJ1-3, with D perhaps TRBD1 (5 bases). CDR3 length equals 15 residues. V gave up 7 bases and J gave up 1 base, with 14 bases separating them. CDR3 DNA sequence: TGTGCCAGCATTCCAGGGAGGGGTTCTGGAAACACCATATATTTT. Its protein is CASIPGRGSGNTIYF.

This chain joins TRBV6-4 and TRBJ1-5; TRBD1 matches 7 bases. The ends lost 7 bases at V and 2 bases at J; junction bases unmatched: 2. The CDR3 loop spans 13 amino acids. Germline assignment: CDR1 MRHNA and CDR2 SNTAGT. DNA for the CDR3: TGTGCCAGCACTGGGACAGGCAATCAGCCCCAGCATTTT. Translation: CASTGTGNQPQHF.

Many counts were recorded for this clonotype. This chain links TRBV12-3 or TRBV12-4 with TRBJ2-3; the D call may be TRBD1 or TRBD2 (5 bases each). V was trimmed by 3 bases and J by 5 bases, leaving 9 bases between them. The CDR3 covers 13 residues. The CDR3 loop reads CASSFRGGDTQYF. The CDR3, as DNA: TGTGCCAGCAGTTTTCGTGGGGGAGATACGCAGTATTTT.

The chain carries TRBV29-1 and TRBJ2-3; D unclear. The germline V gene encodes CDR1 SQVTM and CDR2 ANQGSEA. This CDR3 is built from 13 residues. The CDR3 sequence is CSGKWRLTDTQYF. The CDR3 region has the DNA TGCAGTGGAAAATGGCGGCTCACAGATACGCAGTATTTT.

This chain connects TRBV28 to TRBJ2-7; D call uncertain. The V and J ends lost 3 bases and 2 bases respectively, with 17 bases between them. The CDR3 is 16 residues long. CDR1 and CDR2 from the germline V gene are MDHEN and SYDVKM. The CDR3 is CASSFPRPTGAYEQYF. CDR3 DNA sequence: TGTGCCAGCAGTTTTCCTCGTCCCACCGGCGCCTACGAGCAGTACTTC.

This clonotype was observed at least ten times. This chain joins TRBV5-1 and TRBJ2-1; 8 positions agree with TRBD1. This CDR3 has 12 residues. The junction had 8 bases not matched to a gene; V was cut back by 10 bases and J by 8 bases. Germline assignment: CDR1 SGHRS and CDR2 YFSETQ. The CDR3 DNA is TGCGCCTGCACGACAGGGGCCCATGAGCAGTTCTTC. Translated, it gives CACTTGAHEQFF.

This clonotype was seen many times. CDR3 region: CSVEGVARAGFYNEQFF. The DNA for the CDR3 is TGCAGCGTTGAAGGGGTGGCAAGGGCGGGTTTTTACAATGAGCAGTTCTTC. V gene TRBV29-1 combines with J gene TRBJ2-1; D possibly corresponds to TRBD2 (5 bases). V was pared by 1 base and J by 4 bases, with 20 bases between. The CDR3 contains 17 residues. Germline assignment: CDR1 SQVTM and CDR2 ANQGSEA.

This clonotype was counted between two and nine times. The genes are TRBV27 and TRBJ2-7; 7 positions agree with TRBD1. This CDR3 region has 15 residues. J gave up 2 bases and V 5 bases, and 9 bases lay outside the gene matches. CDR1 and CDR2 from the germline V gene are MNHEY and SMNVEV (reference sequence). The CDR3 nucleotides are TGTGCCAGCAGTCCTCTGGGACAGATCACCTACGAGCAGTACGTC. Protein: CASSPLGQITYEQYV.